These 26 T cell receptor beta chains share one sample of origin, sequenced in a study of blood T cell repertoires in COVID-19. The protocol was immunoSEQ multiplex PCR, while the TCRdb copy is restricted to in-frame clones and leaves out a portion. The sample has 120,000 or so clones, over 75% seen once. Sequencing was done on a sample of peripheral blood. The receptors here all came from an elderly man with active or convalescent COVID-19.

The chain has TRBV18 and TRBJ2-1, with 9 nucleotides matching TRBD2. Germline assignment: CDR1 KGHSH and CDR2 LQKENI. V gave up 3 bases and J gave up 5 bases; unmatched junction bases: 5. The CDR3 extends over 15 amino acids. The CDR3 sequence: CASSPVSGGHNEQFF. Here the CDR3 DNA reads TGTGCCAGCTCACCCGTTAGCGGGGGCCACAATGAGCAGTTCTTC.

This chain connects TRBV6-7 to TRBJ1-5; TRBD1 aligns across 7 bases. TRBV6-7 is classed as an ORF, of uncertain function. The CDR3 loop spans 17 amino acids. Trimming removed 7 bases from V and 1 base from J; junction bases left unmatched: 13. The CDR3 DNA sequence: TGTGCCAGCAATAGGACAGGCCCCGAAGGAAGCAATCAGCCCCAGCATTTT. It is translated as CASNRTGPEGSNQPQHF.

The rearrangement uses TRBV7-6 and TRBJ2-1, with 10 bases aligning to TRBD2. There are 15 residues in the CDR3. Unmatched junction bases numbered 5, after V lost 5 bases and J lost 4 bases. Germline CDR1 is SGHVS and CDR2 is FNYEAQ. CDR3 amino acids: CASSQRTSGYNEQFF. The DNA of the CDR3 is TGTGCCAGCAGCCAAAGGACTAGCGGTTACAATGAGCAGTTCTTC.

The chain employs TRBV18 and TRBJ2-2; no clear D gene. The germline gives CDR1 KGHSH, CDR2 LQKENI. The CDR3 consists of 16 residues. With 3 bases removed from V and 5 bases from J, the gap between germline ends came to 16 bases. In DNA, the CDR3 is TGTGCCAGCTCACCGCCATCCGGGTCTCAAACCGGGGAGCTGTTTTTT. Translation gives CASSPPSGSQTGELFF.

CDR3 sequence reads: CSARRDSGHTF. As DNA, the CDR3 is TGCAGTGCTAGAAGGGACAGTGGGCACACCTTC. The chain is built from TRBV20-1 and TRBJ1-2, with 7 bases lining up with TRBD1. The J segment lost 12 bases and the V segment lost 2 bases, leaving 6 bases of the junction unmatched. The CDR3 is 11 residues long. The germline V gene has CDR1 DFQATT and CDR2 SNEGSKA (reference sequence).

This clone is a singleton in its sample. The V and J genes are TRBV10-3 and TRBJ2-5, with 7 bases aligning to TRBD1. The J segment lost 0 bases and the V segment lost 6 bases, leaving 4 bases of the junction unmatched. CDR3 length: 14 residues. Germline V gene lookup returns CDR1 ENHRY and CDR2 SYGVKD. CDR3 in amino acids: CAIRKGQNQETQYF. For the CDR3, the DNA is TGTGCCATCAGAAAGGGACAGAACCAAGAGACCCAGTACTTC.

This sequence joins TRBV9 and TRBJ2-5, with 7 bases fitting TRBD2. Germline V gives CDR1 SGDLS, CDR2 YYNGEE. V lost 4 bases, J lost 5 bases, and 8 bases stayed unmatched. This CDR3 comprises 14 residues. The CDR3 DNA sequence: TGTGCCAGCAGCATGGGGGGGGGATCGGAGACCCAGTACTTC. This encodes CASSMGGGSETQYF. Variable domain in full (rest from reference TRBV9 and TRBJ2-5): DSGVTQTPKHLITATGQRVTLRCSPRSGDLSVYWYQQSLDQGLQFLIQYYNGEERAKGNILERFSAQQFPDLHSELNLSSLELGDSALYFCASSMGGGSETQYFGPGTRLLVL.

This chain uses TRBV6-1 with TRBJ1-1; 9 nucleotides match TRBD1. V lost 2 bases, J lost 8 bases, and 9 bases stayed unmatched. Looked up from germline, CDR1 is MNHNS and CDR2 is SASEGT. This CDR3 has 15 amino acids. CDR3 loop: CASSETGGAMTEAFF. In nucleotides, the CDR3 is TGTGCCAGCAGTGAAACAGGGGGCGCGATGACCGAAGCTTTCTTT.

This chain uses TRBV5-1 with TRBJ1-2, with D possibly being TRBD1 (5 bases). Per the germline V gene, CDR1 is SGHRS and CDR2 is YFSETQ. Trimming removed 3 bases at V and 7 bases at J, with 19 bases between. The CDR3 covers 15 residues. CDR3: CASSWGAVQLGGYTF. As DNA, the CDR3 is TGCGCCAGCAGCTGGGGCGCAGTTCAGTTGGGTGGCTACACCTTC.

J is TRBJ1-2 and V is TRBV7-2; tentative D call: TRBD1 (5 bases). This CDR3 is built from 12 residues. The germline gives CDR1 SGHTA, CDR2 FQGNSA. V lost 8 bases and J lost 4, with 11 bases in between. CDR3 coding DNA: TGTGCCAGCCGAGCCGGGGGCTATGGCTACACCTTC. It encodes CASRAGGYGYTF. The full variable domain, completed using reference TRBV7-2 and TRBJ1-2, is GAGVSQSPSNKVTEKGKDVELRCDPISGHTALYWYRQSLGQGLEFLIYFQGNSAPDKSGLPSDRFSAERTGGSVSTLTIQRTQQEDSAVYLCASRAGGYGYTFGSGTRLTVV.

This clone showed up just once. The chain uses TRBV5-5 and TRBJ2-7; no clear D gene. V was pared by 0 bases and J by 3 bases, with 7 bases between. This CDR3 has 13 amino acids. CDR1 and CDR2 (germline): SGHKS, YYEKEE (reference sequence). CDR3 in DNA: TGTGCCAGCAGCTTGGTTGAGAACTACGAGCAGTACTTC. It specifies CASSLVENYEQYF.

The chain couples TRBV7-2 to TRBJ2-3; maybe TRBD1 (5 bases). Trimming took 2 bases from V and 2 from J, leaving 11 bases between them. The germline V gene encodes CDR1 SGHTA and CDR2 FQGNSA. There are 15 residues in the CDR3. CDR3 coding DNA: TGTGCCAGCAGCTTAACCAGACAGCTCACAGATACGCAGTATTTT. Encoded protein: CASSLTRQLTDTQYF.

The rearrangement uses TRBV5-1 and TRBJ1-1, with D possibly matching TRBD1 (5 bases). The CDR3 extends over 15 amino acids. The germline gives CDR1 SGHRS, CDR2 YFSETQ. Trimming removed 5 bases at V and 11 bases at J, with 25 bases between. The CDR3 DNA is TGCGCCAGCAGTCTTGACGCAGGACAAGCACGGGAGGCTTTCTTT. This gives the protein CASSLDAGQAREAFF.

This sequence joins TRBV19 and TRBJ1-2, with D unclear. CDR3 size: 13 residues. Trimming removed 7 bases at V and 2 bases at J, with 11 bases between. The germline V gene encodes CDR1 LNHDA and CDR2 SQIVND (reference sequence). The CDR3: CASTPDGNYGYTF. CDR3 coding DNA: TGTGCCAGTACCCCCGACGGGAACTATGGCTACACCTTC.

This clone has just a few counts. The gene calls are TRBV19 and TRBJ2-5; no definite D call. The CDR3 has 15 residues. The germline V gene has CDR1 LNHDA and CDR2 SQIVND (reference sequence). Trimming removed 5 bases from V and 1 base from J, with 14 bases in between. Written as DNA, the CDR3 is TGTGCCAGTAGTCCGACCAGAGCGACCCAAGAGACCCAGTACTTC. It encodes CASSPTRATQETQYF.

V usage is TRBV7-2 and J usage is TRBJ2-7; 8 bases are a match to TRBD2. Per germline, CDR1 SGHTA and CDR2 FQGNSA. Unmatched junction bases numbered 8, after V lost 8 bases and J lost 2 bases. The CDR3 sequence is 14 residues long. For the CDR3, the DNA is TGTGCCAGCCAACGAAGCGGGAGTGCCTACGAGCAGTACTTC. Its protein is CASQRSGSAYEQYF.

This rearrangement joins TRBV7-2 to TRBJ2-1; D is ambiguous. CDR1 is SGHTA, CDR2 FQGNSA, per germline. This CDR3 comprises 16 residues. V shed 1 base and J shed 0 bases, with 10 bases lying between them. DNA for the CDR3: TGTGCCAGCAGCTTAGTTTCCGGGTACTCCTACAATGAGCAGTTCTTC. This sequence encodes CASSLVSGYSYNEQFF.

This chain connects TRBV15 to TRBJ2-6, with D perhaps matching TRBD2 (6 bases). Germline V gene sequence: CDR1 LNHNV, CDR2 YYDKDF (reference sequence). The CDR3 extends over 17 amino acids. Trimming shortened V by 5 bases and J by 0 bases, and 14 bases separated the two germline ends. Here the CDR3 reads CATSVFSGISGANVLTF. The CDR3 DNA is TGTGCCACCAGCGTTTTTAGCGGTATCTCTGGGGCCAACGTCCTGACTTTC. The full variable domain, completed using reference TRBV15 and TRBJ2-6, is DAMVIQNPRYQVTQFGKPVTLSCSQTLNHNVMYWYQQKSSQAPKLLFHYYDKDFNNEADTPDNFQSRRPNTSFCFLDIRSPGLGDTAMYLCATSVFSGISGANVLTFGAGSRLTVL.

This rearrangement joins TRBV11-2 to TRBJ2-7; TRBD2 matches at 7 bases. Germline V lookup: CDR1 SGHAT, CDR2 FQNNGV. This CDR3 is built from 15 residues. The junction had 5 bases not matched to a gene; V was cut back by 2 bases and J by 1 base. The CDR3 spells CASSLMGGTSYEQYF. The CDR3 bases are TGTGCCAGCAGCTTAATGGGGGGGACGTCCTACGAGCAGTACTTC.

This chain joins TRBV7-2 and TRBJ1-1; TRBD1 aligns across 7 bases. J was trimmed by 1 base and V by 5 bases; bases with no gene match: 7. The germline V gene encodes CDR1 SGHTA and CDR2 FQGNSA. The CDR3 is made up of 15 amino acids. The CDR3 coding sequence is TGTGCCAGCAGCCCCCGACAGGGTAGGAACACTGAAGCTTTCTTT. Residues: CASSPRQGRNTEAFF.

The chain employs TRBV7-2 and TRBJ2-2; 11 positions agree with TRBD1. The CDR3 has 15 residues. The trim removed 5 bases at V and 4 bases at J, leaving 3 bases unmatched. The germline V gene has CDR1 SGHTA and CDR2 FQGNSA. The CDR3 coding sequence is TGTGCCAGCAGCGAGGACAGGGGGCCCACCGGGGAGCTGTTTTTT. Protein: CASSEDRGPTGELFF.

The chain uses TRBV3-1 (or the pseudogene TRBV3-2) and TRBJ2-5, with 11 bases aligning to TRBD2. This CDR3 has 17 amino acids. The ends lost 4 bases at V and 1 base at J; junction bases unmatched: 8. Germline V gene lookup returns CDR1 LGHDT and CDR2 YNNKEL (reference sequence). The CDR3 DNA sequence: TGTGCCAGCAGCCTCGAAGGGACTAGCGGCTTCCAAGAGACCCAGTACTTC. This translates into CASSLEGTSGFQETQYF.

V and J are TRBV2 and TRBJ1-4, with 7 nucleotides matching TRBD1. Germline V CDR1 and CDR2: SNHLY, FYNNEI. Trimming cost V 6 bases and J 5 bases; bases outside gene matches: 9. This CDR3 contains 15 residues. CDR3 nucleotide sequence: TGTGCCAGCAGGAACCGACAGGGCAGAAATGAAAAACTGTTTTTT. It specifies CASRNRQGRNEKLFF.

The rearrangement links TRBV5-4 to TRBJ1-1; the D is unclear. The CDR3 has 15 residues. Germline V gene lookup returns CDR1 SGHNT and CDR2 YYREEE (reference sequence). V lost 4 bases and J lost 1, with 14 bases in between. The DNA for the CDR3 is TGTGCCAGCAGCACCTACCGGTTACCGAACACTGAAGCTTTCTTT. Its protein product is CASSTYRLPNTEAFF.

The CDR3 nucleotides are TGTGCCAGCAGGGCCTTGACAGCCTCCTACGAGCAGTACTTC. Residues: CASRALTASYEQYF. The chain couples TRBV2 to TRBJ2-7; tentatively, D is TRBD1 (5 bases). Trimming took 6 bases from V and 0 from J, leaving 12 bases between them. Germline V CDR1 and CDR2: SNHLY, FYNNEI. There are 14 residues in the CDR3. Together with reference TRBV2 and TRBJ2-7, the CDR3 gives the full variable domain: EPEVTQTPSHQVTQMGQEVILRCVPISNHLYFYWYRQILGQKVEFLVSFYNNEISEKSEIFDDQFSVERPDGSNFTLKIRSTKLEDSAMYFCASRALTASYEQYFGPGTRLTVT.

The chain uses TRBV23-1 and TRBJ1-1; tentative D call: TRBD1 (6 bases). TRBV23-1 is an ORF, and what it does is uncertain. V was shortened by 4 bases and J by 1 base, with 16 bases between the two germline ends. This CDR3 has 16 amino acids. The CDR3 loop is CASSLVYRDTNTEAFF. CDR3 DNA: TGCGCCAGCAGTCTTGTCTACCGGGACACGAACACTGAAGCTTTCTTT.